The present T cell receptor beta chain was sequenced within a study of CD8 T cells in Susac syndrome. This CDR3 region has 16 residues. CDR1 and CDR2 (germline): SGHRS, YFSETQ. Trimming pared 0 bases from V and 0 bases from J, leaving 13 bases between. With random hexamers, reverse transcription was performed on roughly 0.5 to 1 ug of RNA. Amplification of TCR beta CDR3 spanned 54 Vbeta and 13 Jbeta via immunoSEQ multiplex PCR. TCRdb re-derived calls from the immunoSEQ multiplex PCR reads in MiXCR, one entry per CDR3 protein. The sample lists 100,000 to 150,000 distinct CDR3 sequences, around 94% occurring once.

This receptor was taken from a human donor in good health. The chain carries TRBV5-1 and TRBJ2-7; no definite D call. The sequencing sample was made of CD4+ T cells from PBMCs. Here the CDR3 reads CASSLANTGSSYEQYF. CDR3 DNA: TGCGCCAGCAGCTTGGCTAATACGGGCAGCTCCTACGAGCAGTACTTC.